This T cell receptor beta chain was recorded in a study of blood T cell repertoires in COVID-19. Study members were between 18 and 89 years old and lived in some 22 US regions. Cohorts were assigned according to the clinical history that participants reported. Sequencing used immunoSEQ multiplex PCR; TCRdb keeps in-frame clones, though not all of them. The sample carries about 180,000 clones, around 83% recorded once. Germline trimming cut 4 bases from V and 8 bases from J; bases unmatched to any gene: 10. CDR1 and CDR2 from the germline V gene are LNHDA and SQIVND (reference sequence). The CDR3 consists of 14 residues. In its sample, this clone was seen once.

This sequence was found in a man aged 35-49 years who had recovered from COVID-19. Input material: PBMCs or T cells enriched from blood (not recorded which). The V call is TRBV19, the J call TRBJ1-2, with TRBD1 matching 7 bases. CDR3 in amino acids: CASSKQTGYEGYTF. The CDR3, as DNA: TGTGCCAGTAGTAAACAGACAGGGTACGAAGGCTACACCTTC. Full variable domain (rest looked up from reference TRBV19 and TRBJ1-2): DGGITQSPKYLFRKEGQNVTLSCEQNLNHDAMYWYRQDPGQGLRLIYYSQIVNDFQKGDIAEGYSVSREKKESFPLTVTSAQKNPTAFYLCASSKQTGYEGYTFGSGTRLTVV.